A single sample is the source of the 20 T cell receptor beta chains below, sequenced in a study of T cells in Graves' hyperthyroidism and ophthalmopathy. It was RNA transcripts that yielded the amplified TCR beta CDR3 regions. In the first-round RT-PCR of the TCR CDR3, the HTBI primer set was used. Each CDR3 protein is one row after TCRdb ran MiXCR on the multiplex PCR reads. This repertoire shows under 300,000 distinct CDR3 sequences, 13% to 15% found once; its top ten account for over 30%. The sequenced sample was blood. The source is a woman aged 45-60 years with Graves' hyperthyroidism that later progressed to Graves' ophthalmopathy.

A note on this clonotype: Compared with germline, one end of the junction differs, possibly owing to a read error. V and J are TRBV4-1 and TRBJ1-2; D may be TRBD1 (5 bases). The CDR3 contains 16 residues. The germline V gene encodes CDR1 MGHRA and CDR2 YSYEKL. The CDR3 nucleotides are TGCGCCAGCAACCAACCCCCGCGGGGCAGTAACTATGGCTACACCTTC. Translating it yields CASNQPPRGSNYGYTF.

This clonotype was recorded at least ten times. The chain combines TRBV7-6 with TRBJ2-1, with D possibly TRBD2 on 7 matching bases. This CDR3 spans 18 amino acids. Per germline, CDR1 SGHVS and CDR2 FNYEAQ. V lost 1 base to trimming and J lost 4 bases, with 20 bases between them. The CDR3 here is CASSLGRGGAGLYNEQFF. CDR3 DNA sequence: TGTGCCAGCAGCTTAGGAAGAGGGGGGGCGGGGCTATACAATGAGCAGTTCTTC.

V and J are TRBV20-1 and TRBJ2-2; a weak D match, TRBD2 (5 bases). Trimming stripped 0 bases from V and 0 bases from J, with 11 bases between. The germline V gene has CDR1 DFQATT and CDR2 SNEGSKA (reference sequence). This CDR3 is built from 16 residues. The CDR3 nucleotides are TGCAGTGCTAGAGACCGGCTAGCTCCGAACACCGGGGAGCTGTTTTTT. Translation: CSARDRLAPNTGELFF.

This clonotype was counted ten times or more. V is TRBV7-9 and J is TRBJ1-1; a weak D match, TRBD1 (6 bases). This CDR3 is 14 amino acids long. Germline loops: CDR1 SEHNR, CDR2 FQNEAQ (reference sequence). The germline V and J ends were trimmed by 5 bases and 5 bases, with 15 bases remaining between them. The CDR3 reads CASSRGGGKTEAFF. CDR3 DNA: TGTGCCAGCAGCCGAGGGGGGGGAAAGACTGAAGCTTTCTTT. Using reference TRBV7-9 and TRBJ1-1 for the parts outside the CDR3, the full variable domain is DTGVSQNPRHKITKRGQNVTFRCDPISEHNRLYWYRQTLGQGPEFLTYFQNEAQLEKSRLLSDRFSAERPKGSFSTLEIQRTEQGDSAMYLCASSRGGGKTEAFFGQGTRLTVV.

This clonotype has just a few counts. V and J are TRBV6-2 or TRBV6-3 and TRBJ1-6, with TRBD1 matching 11 bases. V shed 5 bases, J shed 6 bases, and the junction held 6 bases outside the gene matches. The CDR3 covers 16 residues. The germline V gene has CDR1 MNHEY and CDR2 SVGEGT. CDR3 in DNA: TGTGCCAGCAGTCCCCGGGACAGGGGGTTTAATTCACCCCTCCACTTT. It is translated as CASSPRDRGFNSPLHF.

The sample holds a few counts of this clonotype. V usage is TRBV5-1 and J usage is TRBJ2-1, with a weak D call TRBD2 (6 bases). V gave up 0 bases and J gave up 2 bases, with 6 bases separating them. Per germline, CDR1 SGHRS and CDR2 YFSETQ. This CDR3 is 14 amino acids long. This CDR3 is CASSLERAYNEQFF. In nucleotides, the CDR3 is TGCGCCAGCAGCTTGGAGCGGGCCTACAATGAGCAGTTCTTC.

Ten or more counts support this clonotype. The chain carries TRBV18 and TRBJ1-2; 7 bases agree with TRBD1. Germline lookup yields CDR1 KGHSH and CDR2 LQKENI. The CDR3 covers 13 residues. V was pared by 5 bases and J by 4 bases, with 4 bases of the junction left unmatched. The CDR3 DNA sequence: TGTGCCAGCTCATCTGGACAGGCCTATGGCTACACCTTC. It translates to CASSSGQAYGYTF.

This chain joins TRBV7-9 and TRBJ2-1, with 12 bases fitting TRBD2. The end of the DNA is better explained by TRBJ2-7, so the J call may be wrong. The CDR3 length is 19 residues. Germline V gene sequence: CDR1 SEHNR, CDR2 FQNEAQ (reference sequence). The CDR3 reads CASSEKPGTSGPAYNEQYF. The CDR3, as DNA: TGTGCCAGCAGCGAGAAACCCGGGACTAGCGGGCCTGCCTACAATGAGCAGTACTTC.

This clonotype was found a few times. The chain uses TRBV24-1 and TRBJ2-1; 8 nucleotides match TRBD1. J gave up 6 bases and V 4 bases, and 7 bases lay outside the gene matches. Germline lookup yields CDR1 KGHDR and CDR2 SFDVKD. This CDR3 contains 15 residues. This CDR3 reads CATSDVDRGRNEQFF. The CDR3, as DNA: TGTGCCACCAGTGACGTAGACAGGGGCCGCAATGAGCAGTTCTTC.

The sample holds many counts of this clonotype. The chain links TRBV2 to TRBJ2-2; D not certain. CDR1 SNHLY and CDR2 FYNNEI come from the germline V gene. Trimming removed 1 base from V and 5 bases from J, with 5 bases in between. The CDR3 contains 13 residues. The CDR3 nucleotides are TGTGCCAGCAGTGAAGTGGGTACCGGGGAGCTGTTTTTT. Protein sequence: CASSEVGTGELFF. Full variable domain (rest looked up from reference TRBV2 and TRBJ2-2): EPEVTQTPSHQVTQMGQEVILRCVPISNHLYFYWYRQILGQKVEFLVSFYNNEISEKSEIFDDQFSVERPDGSNFTLKIRSTKLEDSAMYFCASSEVGTGELFFGEGSRLTVL.

This clonotype was counted many times. The genes are TRBV10-3 and TRBJ1-2, with D perhaps matching TRBD1 (5 bases). Deletions cut 2 bases from V and 1 base from J, with 5 bases between. The CDR3 has 13 amino acids. The germline V gene encodes CDR1 ENHRY and CDR2 SYGVKD. For the CDR3, the DNA is TGTGCCATCAGTGAGGACAGTAACTATGGCTACACCTTC. This encodes CAISEDSNYGYTF.

This clonotype was picked up many times. The chain employs TRBV7-9 and TRBJ2-5; the match to TRBD2 covers 10 bases. Trimming cost V 4 bases and J 5 bases; bases outside gene matches: 7. The CDR3 runs 15 residues. Germline V CDR1 and CDR2: SEHNR, FQNEAQ (reference sequence). The CDR3 reads CASSSGLARPETQYF. DNA of the CDR3: TGTGCCAGCAGCTCGGGACTAGCGAGACCGGAGACCCAGTACTTC.

The chain has TRBV10-3 and TRBJ2-7; TRBD2 aligns across 8 bases. The CDR3 extends over 14 amino acids. Germline values: CDR1 ENHRY, CDR2 SYGVKD. The V and J ends lost 2 bases and 5 bases, in that order; junction bases with no gene match: 5. Here the CDR3 reads CAISEREGRDEQYF. The DNA for the CDR3 is TGTGCCATCAGTGAGCGGGAGGGCCGGGACGAGCAGTACTTC.

This clonotype was found many times. The chain employs TRBV5-6 and TRBJ2-1, with D perhaps matching TRBD1 or TRBD2 (5 bases each). Germline lookup yields CDR1 SGHDT and CDR2 YYEEEE. Trimming took 4 bases from V and 2 from J, leaving 16 bases between them. The CDR3 sequence is 16 residues long. CDR3 coding DNA: TGTGCCAGCAGCGTCGGGGCCGGAACCACCTACAATGAGCAGTTCTTC. Its protein product is CASSVGAGTTYNEQFF.

This clonotype was detected ten times or more. This chain joins TRBV27 and TRBJ2-2; 9 positions match TRBD1. Germline lookup yields CDR1 MNHEY and CDR2 SMNVEV (reference sequence). V lost 8 bases to trimming and J lost 7 bases; unmatched junction nucleotides: 8. CDR3 length: 14 amino acids. The CDR3 spells CASGQGQGNGELFF. Written as DNA, the CDR3 is TGTGCCAGCGGCCAAGGACAGGGGAACGGGGAGCTGTTTTTT.

This clonotype has ten or more counts. V is TRBV6-1 and J is TRBJ2-5; tentatively, D is TRBD1 or TRBD2 (7 bases each). V was pared by 5 bases and J by 5 bases, with 18 bases between. Germline V CDR1 and CDR2: MNHNS, SASEGT. The CDR3 loop spans 15 amino acids. The DNA of the CDR3 is TGTGCCAGCAGTCTTTCAGCGGGGACAGTGGAGACCCAGTACTTC. Translating gives CASSLSAGTVETQYF.

This clonotype was counted many times. The CDR3, as DNA: TGTGCCAGCAGCGGAGCCGGGACAGGGGGGTACGAGCAGTACTTC. Translating gives CASSGAGTGGYEQYF. The rearrangement uses TRBV9 and TRBJ2-7; 11 bases match TRBD1. The CDR3 extends over 15 amino acids. The germline gives CDR1 SGDLS, CDR2 YYNGEE. J gave up 4 bases and V 3 bases, and 6 bases lay outside the gene matches.

This clonotype was detected ten times or more. V is TRBV7-3 and J is TRBJ2-7, with D perhaps matching TRBD2 (6 bases). Germline CDR1 and CDR2: SGHTA and FQGTGA. Deletions cut 2 bases from V and 3 bases from J, with 14 bases between. This CDR3 has 15 residues. The CDR3 is CASSLVPAGSYEQYF. The CDR3 DNA reads as TGTGCCAGCAGCTTAGTTCCGGCGGGGAGCTACGAGCAGTACTTC.

The rearrangement links TRBV19 to TRBJ1-1, with unresolved D. Germline lookup yields CDR1 LNHDA and CDR2 SQIVND (reference sequence). This CDR3 is built from 15 residues. V gave up 2 bases and J gave up 2 bases, with 12 bases separating them. CDR3 nucleotide sequence: TGTGCCAGTAGTATACTATGGGGTGGAAACACTGAAGCTTTCTTT. It encodes CASSILWGGNTEAFF.

This clonotype was detected ten times or more. This chain links TRBV2 with TRBJ2-2, with 7 positions matching TRBD2. CDR1 is SNHLY, CDR2 FYNNEI, per germline. The CDR3 runs 15 residues. Germline trimming cut 6 bases from V and 7 bases from J; bases unmatched to any gene: 11. DNA of the CDR3: TGTGCCAGCAGGGGGGGGAGCAGAACGGTCGGGGAGCTGTTTTTT. It codes for CASRGGSRTVGELFF.